A selection of T cell receptor beta chains follows, all from one sample in a study of early T cells in non-severe SARS-CoV-2 infection. One entry per CDR3 protein results from TCRdb running MiXCR on the 5' RACE reads. The table includes about 83,000 distinct CDR3 sequences, about 10% detected once. Sequences were derived from whole blood, sampled at baseline. These receptors were taken from an adult who was a healthcare worker with PCR-confirmed SARS-CoV-2 infection or an uninfected control (not recorded which). Each CDR3 is given with its conserved first and last residue. A D gene is named only where the DNA matches it firmly. Rows give clone size only sometimes, using once, few, many, or a class for an expanded clone.

v_gene	j_gene	abundance	d_gene	CDR3aa	CDR3nt
TRBV2	TRBJ2-6	-	-	CASAWGSGANVLTF	TGTGCCAGCGCGTGGGGCTCTGGGGCCAACGTCCTGACTTTC
TRBV27	TRBJ2-1	many	TRBD1	CASSLSARGRYNEQFF	TGTGCCAGCAGTTTATCAGCCAGGGGGCGTTACAATGAGCAGTTCTTC
TRBV6-1	TRBJ2-3	many	TRBD2	CASSEVVGGGPGTQYF	TGTGCCAGCAGTGAAGTCGTCGGGGGAGGGCCAGGTACGCAGTATTTT
TRBV3-1	TRBJ2-1	many	-	CASSQEGRLDYNEQFF	TGTGCCAGCAGCCAAGAAGGCCGGCTAGACTACAATGAGCAGTTCTTC
TRBV20-1	TRBJ2-4	many	-	CSAAVVAKNIQYF	TGCAGTGCTGCGGTCGTGGCCAAAAACATTCAGTACTTC
TRBV28	TRBJ2-1	-	-	CASSALGVNEQFF	TGTGCCAGCAGCGCACTGGGTGTCAATGAGCAGTTCTTC
TRBV4-1	TRBJ2-3	many	TRBD2	CASSHQTSGGTDTQYF	TGCGCCAGCAGCCATCAAACTAGCGGGGGCACAGATACGCAGTATTTT
TRBV27	TRBJ1-6	-	-	CASRGPGRTLHF	TGTGCCAGCAGGGGGCCCGGGCGTACCCTCCACTTT
TRBV6-2/TRBV6-3	TRBJ2-7	-	TRBD2	CASSFMALAAINEQYF	TGTGCCAGCAGTTTCATGGCACTAGCGGCGATCAACGAGCAGTACTTC
TRBV27	TRBJ1-2	-	-	CASSLKGGGYYGYTF	TGTGCCAGCTCCCTAAAGGGGGGAGGTTACTATGGCTACACCTTC
TRBV9	TRBJ1-1	-	-	CASSVGTLPNTEAFF	TGTGCCAGCAGCGTAGGTACCCTCCCCAACACTGAAGCTTTCTTT
TRBV19	TRBJ2-1	few	-	CASRKGGRNEQFF	TGTGCCAGTAGGAAGGGGGGCCGAAATGAGCAGTTCTTC
TRBV6-6	TRBJ2-7	-	TRBD1	CASTRGQSYEQYF	TGTGCCAGCACCCGGGGACAGTCCTACGAGCAGTACTTC
TRBV18	TRBJ2-2	few	TRBD1	CASSPTTGVNTGELFF	TGTGCCAGCTCACCCACCACAGGGGTGAACACCGGGGAGCTGTTTTTT
TRBV5-1	TRBJ2-1	few	TRBD2	CASSYLTSGSVNEQFF	TGCGCCAGCAGCTACCTGACTAGCGGGAGCGTTAATGAGCAGTTCTTC
TRBV28	TRBJ2-2	few	-	CASQGAGTGELFF	TGTGCCAGCCAGGGAGCGGGCACCGGGGAGCTGTTTTTT
TRBV20-1	TRBJ2-3	many	TRBD2	CSARDPLAGPTDTQYF	TGCAGTGCTAGAGATCCCCTAGCGGGACCCACAGATACGCAGTATTTT
TRBV21-1	TRBJ2-1	few	-	CASSRTRSGRNEQFF	TGTGCCAGCAGCAGGACGAGATCTGGGAGAAATGAGCAGTTCTTC
TRBV7-6	TRBJ2-7	-	-	CASSLGPDSYEQYF	TGTGCCAGCAGCTTAGGCCCTGACTCCTACGAGCAGTACTTC
TRBV6-5	TRBJ2-4	many	-	CASRRAFARDKNIQYF	TGTGCCAGCAGGCGGGCCTTCGCCAGGGACAAAAACATTCAGTACTTC
TRBV20-1	TRBJ1-2	few	-	CSAPGGGNNYGYTF	TGCAGTGCCCCCGGGGGGGGCAATAACTATGGCTACACCTTC
TRBV9	TRBJ2-1	few	TRBD2	CASSGGLAGPLYNEQFF	TGTGCCAGCAGCGGAGGACTAGCGGGCCCACTCTACAATGAGCAGTTCTTC
TRBV7-6	TRBJ2-3	few	-	CASSLDGRGRGTDTQYF	TGTGCCAGCAGCTTAGACGGACGGGGACGTGGCACAGATACGCAGTATTTT
TRBV6-5	TRBJ1-1	-	-	CASSARANVMNTEAFF	TGTGCCAGCAGTGCCAGGGCAAACGTAATGAACACTGAAGCTTTCTTT
TRBV7-9	TRBJ2-3	few	-	CASSWFRDGSTDTQYF	TGTGCCAGCAGCTGGTTTCGGGACGGAAGCACAGATACGCAGTATTTT
TRBV7-3	TRBJ2-3	many	TRBD1	CASSLRQGPPDTQYF	TGTGCCAGCAGCTTAAGACAGGGGCCCCCAGATACGCAGTATTTT
TRBV11-2	TRBJ2-1	-	-	CASSLVRYNEQFF	TGTGCCAGCAGCTTAGTCAGATACAATGAGCAGTTCTTC
TRBV12-3/TRBV12-4	TRBJ2-1	-	-	CASSSRWDNEQFF	TGTGCCAGCAGTTCGAGATGGGATAATGAGCAGTTCTTC
TRBV7-2	TRBJ1-2	-	-	CASSTRLYGYTF	TGTGCCAGCAGTACTCGCCTCTATGGCTACACCTTC
TRBV20-1	TRBJ2-3	many	-	CSATPQDTQYF	TGCAGTGCTACCCCCCAGGATACGCAGTATTTT
TRBV7-2	TRBJ1-1	few	-	CASSLTGATEAFF	TGTGCCAGCAGCTTAACGGGGGCCACTGAAGCTTTCTTT
TRBV30	TRBJ2-1	-	TRBD2	CARTSGAPHEQFF	TGTGCGCGGACTAGCGGGGCCCCCCATGAGCAGTTCTTC
TRBV5-4	TRBJ2-1	-	TRBD2	CASSLFPTSGDEQFF	TGTGCCAGCAGCTTGTTCCCGACTAGCGGGGATGAGCAGTTCTTC
TRBV10-3	TRBJ2-5	-	-	CAISHDAGTSETQYF	TGTGCCATCAGCCATGACGCCGGGACATCGGAGACCCAGTACTTC
TRBV20-1	TRBJ2-7	few	TRBD1	CSASGTATYEQYF	TGCAGTGCTTCCGGGACAGCGACCTACGAGCAGTACTTC
TRBV6-1	TRBJ1-5	-	-	CASSDGRNNQPQHF	TGTGCCAGCAGTGATGGACGGAACAATCAGCCCCAGCATTTT
TRBV12-3/TRBV12-4	TRBJ2-7	many	TRBD1	CASSLGTGRREQYF	TGTGCCAGCAGCTTGGGGACAGGCCGTAGGGAGCAGTACTTC
TRBV27	TRBJ1-1	-	-	CASSLSARLLNTEAFF	TGTGCCAGCAGTTTATCCGCGCGGCTTTTGAACACTGAAGCTTTCTTT
TRBV15	TRBJ2-7	-	-	CATSRDLHEQYF	TGTGCCACCAGCAGAGATTTACACGAGCAGTACTTC
TRBV28	TRBJ2-7	-	TRBD2	CASSLSLAVKSYF	TGTGCCAGCAGTTTGTCACTAGCGGTGAAATCGTACTTC
TRBV20-1	TRBJ2-7	-	-	CSAPLEGRYEQYF	TGCAGTGCCCCTCTAGAGGGGAGGTACGAGCAGTACTTC
TRBV7-2	TRBJ2-3	many	-	CASSFGLSTDTQYF	TGTGCCAGCAGCTTCGGCTTAAGCACAGATACGCAGTATTTT
TRBV7-8	TRBJ2-2	many	TRBD2	CASSSGLAGGTGELFF	TGTGCCAGCAGCTCGGGACTAGCGGGAGGTACCGGGGAGCTGTTTTTT
TRBV20-1	TRBJ1-6	-	-	CSVRVTVNSPLHF	TGCAGTGTTCGGGTTACCGTGAATTCACCCCTCCACTTT
TRBV27	TRBJ2-3	many	-	CASSSLWRISTDTQYF	TGTGCCAGCAGTTCCCTCTGGCGGATTAGCACAGATACGCAGTATTTT
TRBV27	TRBJ1-6	once	TRBD1	CASSLSGTGNSPLHF	TGTGCCAGCAGTTTATCTGGGACAGGGAATTCACCCCTCCACTTT
TRBV7-2	TRBJ2-6	-	-	CASRQGGTGANVLTF	TGTGCCAGCCGGCAGGGGGGAACTGGGGCCAACGTCCTGACTTTC
TRBV7-9	TRBJ1-5	-	-	CASSLTGNQPQHF	TGTGCCAGCAGCTTGACAGGCAATCAGCCCCAGCATTTT
TRBV6-1	TRBJ2-1	-	-	CASSDNTGYQFF	TGTGCCAGCAGTGACAACACAGGTTACCAGTTCTTC